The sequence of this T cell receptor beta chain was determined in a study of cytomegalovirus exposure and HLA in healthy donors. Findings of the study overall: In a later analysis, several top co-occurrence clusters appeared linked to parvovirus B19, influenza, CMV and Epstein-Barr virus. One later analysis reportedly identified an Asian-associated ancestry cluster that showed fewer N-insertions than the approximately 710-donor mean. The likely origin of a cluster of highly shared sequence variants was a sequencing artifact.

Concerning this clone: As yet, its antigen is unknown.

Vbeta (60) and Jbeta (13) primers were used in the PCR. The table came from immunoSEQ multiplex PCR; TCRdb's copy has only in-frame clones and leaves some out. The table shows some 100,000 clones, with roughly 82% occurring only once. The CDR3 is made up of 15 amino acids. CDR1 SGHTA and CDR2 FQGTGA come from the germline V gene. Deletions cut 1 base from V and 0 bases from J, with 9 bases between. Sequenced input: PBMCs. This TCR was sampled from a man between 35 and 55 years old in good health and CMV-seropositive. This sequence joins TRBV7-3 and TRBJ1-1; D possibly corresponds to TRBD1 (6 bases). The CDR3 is CASSLNQGLNTEAFF. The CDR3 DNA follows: TGTGCCAGCAGCTTAAACCAGGGGTTGAACACTGAAGCTTTCTTT.